The 27 T cell receptor beta chains below come from one sample, sequenced in a study of T cell responses to AZD1222 COVID-19 vaccine. TCRdb's table, derived via immunoSEQ multiplex PCR, lists solely in-frame clones and lacks some. The data contain some 150,000 clones, 90% of them singletons. The source was peripheral blood, collected on day 0 of AZD1222 vaccination. The receptor set was obtained from an adult in good health.

The chain is built from TRBV4-2 and TRBJ2-1; 7 nucleotides match TRBD1. Germline CDR1 is LGHNA and CDR2 is YNFKEQ. Unmatched junction bases numbered 13, after V lost 4 bases and J lost 4 bases. This CDR3 spans 17 amino acids. The CDR3 is CASSPLLDRELYNEQFF. DNA of the CDR3: TGTGCCAGCAGCCCTCTCCTAGACAGGGAACTTTACAATGAGCAGTTCTTC.

Here the CDR3 reads CASSYGDRDEQYF. CDR3 DNA: TGTGCCAGCAGTTACGGGGACAGGGACGAGCAGTACTTC. The chain uses TRBV6-5 and TRBJ2-7; 9 nucleotides agree with TRBD1. The CDR3 sequence is 13 residues long. Germline CDR1 reads MNHEY; CDR2 reads SVGAGI. Trimming at V came to 2 bases and at J to 5 bases, leaving 1 base not matched to a gene.

The gene calls are TRBV10-3 and TRBJ2-7; TRBD2 matches at 8 bases. This CDR3 is 17 amino acids long. V shed 0 bases and J 6 bases; nucleotides not matched to a gene: 13. The V gene's germline CDR1 is ENHRY and CDR2 SYGVKD. The CDR3 is CAISESGRSGGVFEQYF. DNA for the CDR3: TGTGCCATCAGTGAGTCTGGGAGGTCCGGGGGGGTTTTCGAGCAGTACTTC.

This chain connects TRBV3-1 (or the pseudogene TRBV3-2) to TRBJ2-1; unclear D gene. The CDR3 consists of 14 residues. The germline V gene encodes CDR1 LGHDT and CDR2 YNNKEL (reference sequence). Trimming removed 4 bases from V and 0 bases from J, with 7 bases in between. CDR3 sequence: CASSLSHSYNEQFF. Written as DNA, the CDR3 is TGTGCCAGCAGCCTAAGCCACTCCTACAATGAGCAGTTCTTC.

V gene TRBV5-1 combines with J gene TRBJ2-2; D possibly corresponds to TRBD1 (6 bases). Germline V gene sequence: CDR1 SGHRS, CDR2 YFSETQ. The CDR3 consists of 15 residues. Deletions cut 1 base from V and 7 bases from J, with 14 bases between. The CDR3 nucleotides read TGCGCCAGCAGCTTGCGGTGGGGGCAGGACGGGGAGCTGTTTTTT. This sequence encodes CASSLRWGQDGELFF.

The chain joins TRBV4-1 to TRBJ1-1; D is ambiguous. With 0 bases removed from V and 4 bases from J, the gap between germline ends came to 9 bases. Per the germline V gene, CDR1 is MGHRA and CDR2 is YSYEKL. CDR3 length: 14 amino acids. This CDR3 reads CASSQDTLRTEAFF. In DNA form, the CDR3 reads TGCGCCAGCAGCCAAGACACGCTCCGCACTGAAGCTTTCTTT.

The chain carries TRBV30 and TRBJ2-7; weak D call: TRBD1 (5 bases). The CDR3 covers 16 residues. V was clipped by 0 bases and J by 6 bases, with 21 bases between them. Germline-derived CDR1 and CDR2 are GTSNPN and SVGIG (reference sequence). CDR3 in DNA: TGTGCCTGGAGTGTACGAGCGTACAGGCTCCTTGGCGAGCAGTACTTC. Encoded protein: CAWSVRAYRLLGEQYF. The whole variable domain, remainder taken from reference TRBV30 and TRBJ2-7, is SQTIHQWPATLVQPVGSPLSLECTVEGTSNPNLYWYRQAAGRGLQLLFYSVGIGQISSEVPQNLSASRPQDRQFILSSKKLLLSDSGFYLCAWSVRAYRLLGEQYFGPGTRLTVT.

This sequence joins TRBV10-3 and TRBJ2-3; D might be TRBD1 (5 bases). Trimming stripped 9 bases from V and 0 bases from J, with 10 bases between. The CDR3 is made up of 13 amino acids. Germline V gene lookup returns CDR1 ENHRY and CDR2 SYGVKD. The CDR3 sequence: CAIQVRSTDTQYF. In DNA form, the CDR3 reads TGTGCCATACAGGTCCGAAGCACAGATACGCAGTATTTT.

CDR3 bases: TGTGCCAGCAGCGATTTCGATGAGCAGTTCTTC. It translates to CASSDFDEQFF. The chain has TRBV7-9 and TRBJ2-1; D is ambiguous. Trimming left V 5 bases short and J 8 bases short, with 7 bases between. Germline V lookup: CDR1 SEHNR, CDR2 FQNEAQ (reference sequence). This CDR3 has 11 amino acids.

V gene TRBV19 combines with J gene TRBJ1-6, with D perhaps matching TRBD1 (6 bases). The CDR3 totals 17 residues. V was trimmed by 8 bases and J by 0 bases, leaving 17 bases between them. Germline V gene sequence: CDR1 LNHDA, CDR2 SQIVND (reference sequence). The chain's CDR3 is CASWGGDRSSYNSPLHF. The CDR3 DNA reads as TGTGCCAGTTGGGGTGGTGACAGGAGCTCCTATAATTCACCCCTCCACTTT.

The genes are TRBV23-1 and TRBJ1-1, with unresolved D. Being an ORF, TRBV23-1 has a function that is uncertain. V lost 0 bases to trimming and J lost 7 bases, with 9 bases between them. The CDR3 covers 13 residues. The CDR3 DNA is TGCGCCAGCAGTCAATCTTACTGGGGTGAAGCTTTCTTT. Protein product: CASSQSYWGEAFF.

This clone was recorded only once. V and J are TRBV5-1 and TRBJ1-2, with D uncertain. V dropped 5 bases and J dropped 4 bases, with 15 bases sitting between them. CDR3 length: 14 residues. Germline V gene data show CDR1 as SGHRS and CDR2 as YFSETQ. As DNA, the CDR3 is TGCGCCAGCAGTCAAAACACCGACTTCTATGGCTACACCTTC. It encodes CASSQNTDFYGYTF.

V usage is TRBV19 and J usage is TRBJ1-3, with TRBD1 identical over 7 bases. The CDR3 is 13 residues long. In germline, CDR1 is LNHDA, CDR2 SQIVND (reference sequence). The CDR3 nucleotides read TGTGCTCTAGGAGGGACAGCCGGAAACACCATATATTTT. This encodes CALGGTAGNTIYF.

The CDR3 DNA is TGTGCCAGCAGCTTTAGCAGGGGGCGGACTAATGAGCAGTTCTTC. Protein: CASSFSRGRTNEQFF. This chain connects TRBV11-3 to TRBJ2-1, with 8 positions matching TRBD1. The CDR3 consists of 15 residues. V gave up 3 bases and J gave up 7 bases; unmatched junction bases: 8. CDR1 is SGHNT, CDR2 YENEEA, per germline.

The chain combines TRBV9 with TRBJ2-2; tentatively, D is TRBD2 (7 bases). The germline gives CDR1 SGDLS, CDR2 YYNGEE. The CDR3 consists of 17 residues. With 0 bases removed from V and 5 bases from J, the gap between germline ends came to 17 bases. As DNA, the CDR3 is TGTGCCAGCAGCGTAGAGCTGGGGGGGCTGCGGACCGGGGAGCTGTTTTTT. Encoded protein: CASSVELGGLRTGELFF.

The CDR3 sequence: CASSLDAGPSYEQYF. The CDR3 DNA reads TGCGCCAGCAGCTTGGATGCGGGACCCTCCTACGAGCAGTACTTC. The rearrangement links TRBV5-1 to TRBJ2-7; TRBD2 is a possible D gene (6 bases). The CDR3 covers 15 residues. Trimming cost V 0 bases and J 0 bases, with 10 bases left between them. Looked up from germline, CDR1 is SGHRS and CDR2 is YFSETQ.

The chain carries TRBV11-3 and TRBJ2-2; D assignment may be TRBD1 or TRBD2 (6 bases each). Trimming stripped 1 base from V and 2 bases from J, with 11 bases between. Germline CDR1 reads SGHNT; CDR2 reads YENEEA. This CDR3 region has 16 residues. The CDR3 nucleotides are TGTGCCAGCAGCTTAGCCGGGGGCTTCAACACCGGGGAGCTGTTTTTT. Translation: CASSLAGGFNTGELFF.

J is TRBJ1-1 and V is TRBV11-3; TRBD1 matches at 7 bases. Germline values: CDR1 SGHNT, CDR2 YENEEA. V shed 5 bases, J shed 1 base, and the junction held 4 bases outside the gene matches. The CDR3 extends over 14 amino acids. CDR3 in amino acids: CASSRQGQNTEAFF. CDR3 coding DNA: TGTGCCAGCAGCCGACAGGGACAGAACACTGAAGCTTTCTTT. The complete variable domain, with remaining parts taken from reference TRBV11-3 and TRBJ1-1, reads EAGVVQSPRYKIIEKKQPVAFWCNPISGHNTLYWYLQNLGQGPELLIRYENEEAVDDSQLPKDRFSAERLKGVDSTLKIQPAELGDSAVYLCASSRQGQNTEAFFGQGTRLTVV.

The V call is TRBV5-1, the J call TRBJ1-5, with D unresolved. V was trimmed by 1 base and J by 3 bases, leaving 8 bases between them. The germline V gene encodes CDR1 SGHRS and CDR2 YFSETQ. CDR3 length: 14 residues. CDR3 region: CASSLSPANQPQHF. The CDR3 region has the DNA TGCGCCAGCAGCTTGAGTCCCGCCAATCAGCCCCAGCATTTT. The full variable domain, with the rest looked up from reference TRBV5-1 and TRBJ1-5, is KAGVTQTPRYLIKTRGQQVTLSCSPISGHRSVSWYQQTPGQGLQFLFEYFSETQRNKGNFPGRFSGRQFSNSRSEMNVSTLELGDSALYLCASSLSPANQPQHFGDGTRLSIL.

This clone has a handful of counts. The V gene is TRBV2, the J gene TRBJ1-2; D call uncertain. This CDR3 has 11 amino acids. The germline V and J ends were trimmed by 8 bases and 8 bases, with 12 bases remaining between them. CDR1 SNHLY and CDR2 FYNNEI come from the germline V gene. CDR3 sequence (DNA): TGTGCCAGCGAAATCTTGGCAGGCTACACCTTC. Protein product: CASEILAGYTF.

The rearrangement links TRBV19 to TRBJ1-3, with 8 bases fitting TRBD1. Germline-derived CDR1 and CDR2 are LNHDA and SQIVND (reference sequence). This CDR3 is built from 14 residues. Trimming removed 6 bases from V and 2 bases from J; junction bases left unmatched: 3. CDR3 in DNA: TGTGCCAGTAGACTGACAGGGGCTGGAAACACCATATATTTT. This encodes CASRLTGAGNTIYF.

This sequence joins TRBV18 and TRBJ1-4; tentative D call: TRBD1 (5 bases). V was shortened by 8 bases and J by 7 bases, with 14 bases between the two germline ends. The CDR3 extends over 13 amino acids. CDR1 is KGHSH and CDR2 is LQKENI in the germline V gene. CDR3 region: CASATRVGEKLFF. The DNA of the CDR3 is TGTGCCAGCGCCACCAGGGTAGGTGAAAAACTGTTTTTT.

The chain recombines TRBV27 with TRBJ1-5; D not certain. Deletions cut 3 bases from V and 5 bases from J, with 8 bases between. CDR1 MNHEY and CDR2 SMNVEV come from the germline V gene (reference sequence). CDR3 length: 13 residues. In nucleotides, the CDR3 is TGTGCCAGCAGTTTCGGGTTGGATCAGCCCCAGCATTTT. This encodes CASSFGLDQPQHF.

The chain joins TRBV6-5 to TRBJ1-5, with D unclear. The CDR3 loop spans 14 amino acids. With 3 bases removed from V and 5 bases from J, the gap between germline ends came to 11 bases. CDR1 is MNHEY, CDR2 SVGAGI, per germline. The CDR3 DNA follows: TGTGCCAGCAGTTATCGTCAGACCCATCAGCCCCAGCATTTT. Its protein product is CASSYRQTHQPQHF.

This chain links TRBV24-1 with TRBJ1-6; no definite D call. Between the trimmed V and J ends, which lost 6 bases and 11 bases, there was a span of 13 bases. This CDR3 contains 13 residues. CDR1 is KGHDR and CDR2 is SFDVKD in the germline V gene. CDR3 protein: CATSLTVGPPLHF. In DNA, the CDR3 is TGTGCCACCAGTCTCACAGTAGGGCCACCCCTCCACTTT.

This chain uses TRBV4-1 with TRBJ2-7; D is perhaps TRBD1 (5 bases). In germline, CDR1 is MGHRA, CDR2 YSYEKL. The CDR3 has 15 residues. V was pared by 5 bases and J by 3 bases, with 17 bases between. The CDR3 is CASSISPTENYEQYF. CDR3 DNA: TGCGCCAGCAGCATTTCCCCGACAGAGAACTACGAGCAGTACTTC.

This chain connects TRBV9 to TRBJ2-2; 9 nucleotides match TRBD1. In germline, CDR1 is SGDLS, CDR2 YYNGEE. This CDR3 region has 18 residues. V lost 3 bases and J lost 2; bases outside the gene matches: 11. The CDR3 sequence: CASSAWDRVLTNTGELFF. CDR3 nucleotides: TGTGCCAGCAGCGCATGGGACAGGGTCCTAACCAACACCGGGGAGCTGTTTTTT.